The 10 T cell receptor beta chains listed next were all sequenced from one sample in a study of blood T cells in healthy people across ages. Alongside a J-beta primer mix, a sample-barcoded 5' primer served in a second PCR lasting about 7 to 11 cycles. TCRdb called the 5' RACE reads again in MiXCR, with one record for every CDR3 protein. The table records approximately 1.5 million distinct CDR3 sequences, approximately 39% of them present only once. Sequenced input: blood. The receptors were sampled from a woman under 30 in good health.

The chain recombines TRBV7-2 with TRBJ2-5, with D possibly TRBD2 on 7 matching bases. The ends were cut back, 9 bases at V and 2 bases at J, with 19 bases in the middle. The CDR3 consists of 15 residues. Germline V gives CDR1 SGHTA, CDR2 FQGNSA. The CDR3 here is CASQRGGGRQETQYF. Here the CDR3 DNA reads TGTGCCAGTCAGCGCGGGGGCGGAAGACAAGAGACCCAGTACTTC.

V and J are TRBV12-3 or TRBV12-4 and TRBJ1-2, with unresolved D. The CDR3 is made up of 14 amino acids. The germline V and J ends were trimmed by 6 bases and 3 bases, with 14 bases remaining between them. This chain's CDR3 is CASSLTDAHYGYTF. The CDR3 DNA sequence: TGTGCCAGCAGCCTGACGGACGCGCACTATGGCTACACCTTC.

This clonotype appeared many times. The rearrangement joins TRBV27 to TRBJ1-5; D unclear. In germline, CDR1 is MNHEY, CDR2 SMNVEV (reference sequence). Trimming removed 2 bases at V and 0 bases at J, with 8 bases between. The CDR3 has 15 amino acids. Written as DNA, the CDR3 is TGTGCCAGCAGTTTAGGACTCCTTAGCAATCAGCCCCAGCATTTT. Residues: CASSLGLLSNQPQHF.

The chain is built from TRBV6-6 and TRBJ2-7; no definite D call. CDR3 length: 13 amino acids. Looked up from germline, CDR1 is MNHNY and CDR2 is SVGAGI (reference sequence). V shed 7 bases and J shed 5 bases, with 15 bases lying between them. The CDR3 DNA follows: TGTGCCAGCATGACGGGTAACGTCCACGAGCAGTACTTC. This encodes CASMTGNVHEQYF.

V and J are TRBV12-3 or TRBV12-4 and TRBJ1-1; D possibly corresponds to TRBD1 (5 bases). CDR3 length: 15 amino acids. Between the trimmed V and J ends, which lost 7 bases and 1 base, there was a span of 16 bases. CDR3 coding DNA: TGTGCCAGCACCTCCCAAGCGACAGCGAACACTGAAGCTTTCTTT. It specifies CASTSQATANTEAFF.

The chain has TRBV28 and TRBJ2-5; 9 bases are shared with TRBD2. V was clipped by 2 bases and J by 2 bases; unmatched bases: 3. Germline V gene data show CDR1 as MDHEN and CDR2 as SYDVKM. This CDR3 comprises 15 residues. In nucleotides, the CDR3 is TGTGCCAGCAGTTTAGGCGGGAGGGGGCAAGAGACCCAGTACTTC. Its translation is CASSLGGRGQETQYF. Full variable domain (remainder filled in from reference TRBV28 and TRBJ2-5): DVKVTQSSRYLVKRTGEKVFLECVQDMDHENMFWYRQDPGLGLRLIYFSYDVKMKEKGDIPEGYSVSREKKERFSLILESASTNQTSMYLCASSLGGRGQETQYFGPGTRLLVL.

The V call is TRBV7-2, the J call TRBJ2-1, with 7 bases fitting TRBD2. The CDR3 loop spans 13 amino acids. The trim removed 1 base at V and 15 bases at J, leaving 9 bases unmatched. Germline V gene sequence: CDR1 SGHTA, CDR2 FQGNSA. In DNA form, the CDR3 reads TGTGCCAGCAGCTTAGACGGGGGGATTCCTCCGTTCTTC. Residues: CASSLDGGIPPFF. The whole variable domain, remainder taken from reference TRBV7-2 and TRBJ2-1, is GAGVSQSPSNKVTEKGKDVELRCDPISGHTALYWYRQSLGQGLEFLIYFQGNSAPDKSGLPSDRFSAERTGGSVSTLTIQRTQQEDSAVYLCASSLDGGIPPFFGPGTRLTVL.

This chain connects TRBV11-2 to TRBJ2-5, with D perhaps matching TRBD1 or TRBD2 (5 bases each). The germline CDR1 and CDR2 sequences are SGHAT and FQNNGV. V dropped 6 bases and J dropped 0 bases, with 14 bases sitting between them. The CDR3 loop spans 15 amino acids. CDR3 in amino acids: CASSRGPRYQETQYF. In nucleotides, the CDR3 is TGTGCCAGCAGTAGGGGACCCAGGTACCAAGAGACCCAGTACTTC.

DNA of the CDR3: TGTGCCAGCAGCTTAGTCGACGGTAGCAATCAGCCCCAGCATTTT. Protein sequence: CASSLVDGSNQPQHF. The V and J genes are TRBV7-2 and TRBJ1-5; D not certain. This CDR3 region has 15 residues. Germline CDR1 is SGHTA and CDR2 is FQGNSA. Trimming left V 1 base short and J 0 bases short, with 7 bases between.

The J gene is TRBJ1-1, the V gene TRBV27, with 9 bases lining up with TRBD1. Germline CDR1 MNHEY, CDR2 SMNVEV (reference sequence). The junction had 5 bases not matched to a gene; V was cut back by 4 bases and J by 2 bases. This CDR3 has 15 amino acids. The CDR3 DNA is TGTGCCAGCAGTTACCACAGGGGGCTTAACACTGAAGCTTTCTTT. Its translation is CASSYHRGLNTEAFF.